The clone carrying this TCR beta chain occurred a few times. The antigen is not known. This entry comes from a study of T cells in localized non-small cell lung cancer. Study-level points and caveats: Across samples, adjacent lung featured a median 57 of the top 100 tumor clones. Uninvolved adjacent lung had higher T cell clonality than tumor and all other tissues.

The V gene's germline CDR1 is MNHGY and CDR2 SAAAGT. The V end lost 7 bases, the J end lost 6 bases, and 18 bases lay between the germline ends. This CDR3 has 15 amino acids. TCRdb's table, derived via immunoSEQ multiplex PCR, lists solely in-frame clones and lacks some. The sample carries roughly 3,600 clones, roughly 22% recorded once. This clonotype was obtained from a man aged 18 to 49 with stage II lung adenocarcinoma. The chain uses TRBV6-8 and TRBJ2-2, with a tentative D call TRBD1 (6 bases). This material consisted of lung tumor tissue, taken before any cancer treatment. This CDR3 is CASTTGSISAGELFF. For the CDR3, the DNA is TGTGCCAGCACAACAGGGAGTATTAGCGCCGGGGAGCTGTTTTTT.